The 19 T cell receptor beta chains given below trace back to one sample, sequenced in a study of shared clonotypes between healthy human individuals. CD45RO-negative, CCR7-positively selected cells formed the naive CD8 fraction, excluding terminally differentiated effector memory CD45RA+ cells. Some clones are missing from TCRdb's copy, which holds only in-frame ones; the method was immunoSEQ multiplex PCR. The table lists roughly 1,800,000 clones, 85% to 95% of them singletons. The sample taken for sequencing was naive CD8+ T cells sorted from blood. These receptors came from a man between 18 and 35 years old in good health.

The J gene is TRBJ1-4, the V gene TRBV6-1, with D perhaps TRBD1 (6 bases). The CDR3 runs 12 residues. Germline V gene data show CDR1 as MNHNS and CDR2 as SASEGT. Trimming removed 3 bases from V and 7 bases from J, with 6 bases in between. CDR3 DNA sequence: TGTGCCAGCAGTGACAGGGGTGAAAAACTGTTTTTT. It specifies CASSDRGEKLFF.

The V gene is TRBV7-8, the J gene TRBJ2-7; 8 bases align to TRBD1. Germline V gene data show CDR1 as SGHVS and CDR2 as FQNEAQ. This CDR3 has 14 amino acids. V dropped 5 bases and J dropped 3; count of bases not matched to a gene: 6. The CDR3 sequence is CASSVGTGIYEQYF. The CDR3 nucleotides read TGTGCCAGCAGCGTCGGGACAGGTATCTACGAGCAGTACTTC.

This rearrangement joins TRBV4-1 to TRBJ2-7; D possibly corresponds to TRBD2 (5 bases). Germline CDR1 reads MGHRA; CDR2 reads YSYEKL. The CDR3 consists of 14 residues. V lost 3 bases and J lost 4, with 13 bases in between. This chain's CDR3 is CASSQELGRYEQYF. The DNA for the CDR3 is TGCGCCAGCAGCCAGGAATTGGGGAGATACGAGCAGTACTTC.

The chain uses TRBV7-2 and TRBJ2-3; TRBD2 matches 7 bases. CDR1 and CDR2 from the germline V gene are SGHTA and FQGNSA. After removal of 7 bases from V and 4 bases from J, the junction contained 14 bases not matched to a gene. This CDR3 has 16 amino acids. As DNA, the CDR3 is TGTGCCAGCACCAAAGCGGGGATTCTATTTGCAGATACGCAGTATTTT. This encodes CASTKAGILFADTQYF.

Note on this clone: The sample has other DNA sequences that encode this CDR3 too. The V call is TRBV4-1, the J call TRBJ1-1, with a weak D call TRBD1 (5 bases). The CDR3 covers 14 residues. The V end lost 1 base, the J end lost 5 bases, and 11 bases lay between the germline ends. Per the germline V gene, CDR1 is MGHRA and CDR2 is YSYEKL. DNA of the CDR3: TGCGCCAGCAGCCAAGTGGAGGGGAGGACTGAAGCTTTCTTT. Amino acid sequence: CASSQVEGRTEAFF.

The chain carries TRBV9 and TRBJ1-2, with TRBD1 as a possible D gene (6 bases). The ends were cut back, 4 bases at V and 7 bases at J, with 20 bases in the middle. CDR3 length equals 15 residues. CDR1 and CDR2 (germline): SGDLS, YYNGEE. The DNA for the CDR3 is TGTGCCAGCAGCCCCAGCCATCGGGGGCAGGCTGGCTACACCTTC. It specifies CASSPSHRGQAGYTF. Combining the CDR3 with reference TRBV9 and TRBJ1-2 gives the whole variable domain DSGVTQTPKHLITATGQRVTLRCSPRSGDLSVYWYQQSLDQGLQFLIQYYNGEERAKGNILERFSAQQFPDLHSELNLSSLELGDSALYFCASSPSHRGQAGYTFGSGTRLTVV.

V gene TRBV6-1 combines with J gene TRBJ2-3, with a possible D match to TRBD1 (6 bases). The CDR3 contains 16 residues. Germline-derived CDR1 and CDR2 are MNHNS and SASEGT. The V end lost 2 bases, the J end lost 4 bases, and 16 bases lay between the germline ends. The chain's CDR3 is CASSEMIGGSADTQYF. The CDR3 coding sequence is TGTGCCAGCAGTGAAATGATAGGGGGTTCAGCAGATACGCAGTATTTT.

The V call is TRBV28, the J call TRBJ2-5; the D gene is possibly TRBD2 (6 bases). This CDR3 comprises 13 residues. Trimming took 3 bases from V and 3 from J, leaving 8 bases between them. The germline V gene encodes CDR1 MDHEN and CDR2 SYDVKM. DNA of the CDR3: TGTGCCAGCAGTTTTGGGACTGAAGAGACCCAGTACTTC. Translated: CASSFGTEETQYF. Complete variable domain (other parts from reference TRBV28 and TRBJ2-5): DVKVTQSSRYLVKRTGEKVFLECVQDMDHENMFWYRQDPGLGLRLIYFSYDVKMKEKGDIPEGYSVSREKKERFSLILESASTNQTSMYLCASSFGTEETQYFGPGTRLLVL.

The CDR3 loop is CASSFSGGHDPLYGYTF. CDR3 sequence (DNA): TGTGCCAGCAGCTTTTCAGGGGGCCACGATCCCTTATATGGCTACACCTTC. The chain combines TRBV5-6 with TRBJ1-2; 8 nucleotides match TRBD1. CDR1 SGHDT and CDR2 YYEEEE come from the germline V gene. This CDR3 comprises 17 residues. The J segment lost 5 bases and the V segment lost 2 bases, leaving 14 bases of the junction unmatched. Drawing the rest from reference TRBV5-6 and TRBJ1-2, the complete variable domain is DAGVTQSPTHLIKTRGQQVTLRCSPKSGHDTVSWYQQALGQGPQFIFQYYEEEERQRGNFPDRFSGHQFPNYSSELNVNALLLGDSALYLCASSFSGGHDPLYGYTFGSGTRLTVV.

V and J are TRBV27 and TRBJ2-7; D call uncertain. Trimming removed 3 bases at V and 3 bases at J, with 12 bases between. Germline V gene sequence: CDR1 MNHEY, CDR2 SMNVEV (reference sequence). This CDR3 is 14 amino acids long. The CDR3 DNA reads as TGTGCCAGCAGTTTCTTGGGGTACTACTACGAGCAGTACTTC. Translated, it gives CASSFLGYYYEQYF.

The rearrangement joins TRBV5-6 to TRBJ1-3, with D unclear. The ends were cut back, 2 bases at V and 0 bases at J, with 9 bases in the middle. CDR1 SGHDT and CDR2 YYEEEE come from the germline V gene. The CDR3 contains 15 residues. The CDR3 DNA follows: TGTGCCAGCAGCTTCGGACCTGGCTCTGGAAACACCATATATTTT. It specifies CASSFGPGSGNTIYF.

The chain couples TRBV9 to TRBJ2-3, with TRBD2 identical over 11 bases. The CDR3 length is 16 residues. J lost 1 base, V lost 4 bases, and 5 bases had no gene match. CDR1 and CDR2 (germline): SGDLS, YYNGEE. The CDR3 here is CASSNLLAGGTDTQYF. CDR3 nucleotides: TGTGCCAGCAGCAACTTACTAGCGGGGGGCACAGATACGCAGTATTTT. The variable domain in full, completed from reference TRBV9 and TRBJ2-3, reads DSGVTQTPKHLITATGQRVTLRCSPRSGDLSVYWYQQSLDQGLQFLIQYYNGEERAKGNILERFSAQQFPDLHSELNLSSLELGDSALYFCASSNLLAGGTDTQYFGPGTRLTVL.

The V and J genes are TRBV6-1 and TRBJ1-1; TRBD1 matches at 7 bases. Germline V gives CDR1 MNHNS, CDR2 SASEGT. The CDR3 covers 14 residues. The V segment lost 3 bases and the J segment 5 bases; nucleotides outside the gene matches: 6. The CDR3 sequence is CASSELTGWTEAFF. CDR3 nucleotide sequence: TGTGCCAGCAGTGAGTTGACAGGGTGGACTGAAGCTTTCTTT.

This chain connects TRBV5-1 to TRBJ2-7, with TRBD1 matching 7 bases. V lost 0 bases, J lost 2 bases, and 5 bases stayed unmatched. This CDR3 is built from 15 residues. CDR1 is SGHRS and CDR2 is YFSETQ in the germline V gene. CDR3 DNA sequence: TGCGCCAGCAGCTTGGAACAGGGGCCCCCCTACGAGCAGTACTTC. This encodes CASSLEQGPPYEQYF.

The chain is built from TRBV6-5 and TRBJ1-1, with unresolved D. This CDR3 has 13 residues. Trimming stripped 8 bases from V and 1 base from J, with 11 bases between. Germline V CDR1 and CDR2: MNHEY, SVGAGI. The chain's CDR3 is CASGPSENTEAFF. The CDR3 DNA is TGTGCCAGCGGGCCTTCGGAGAACACTGAAGCTTTCTTT.

The chain is built from TRBV7-8 and TRBJ1-5, with TRBD1 matching over 7 bases. Germline values: CDR1 SGHVS, CDR2 FQNEAQ. J lost 8 bases, V lost 6 bases, and 7 bases had no gene match. The CDR3 totals 13 residues. The CDR3 nucleotides are TGTGCCAGCAGATTTAGGGGGCCGGAGCCCCAGCATTTT. This gives the protein CASRFRGPEPQHF.

The chain is built from TRBV28 and TRBJ2-1, with TRBD2 matching 9 bases. Germline trimming cut 2 bases from V and 8 bases from J; bases unmatched to any gene: 10. This CDR3 contains 16 residues. Looked up from germline, CDR1 is MDHEN and CDR2 is SYDVKM. CDR3 loop: CASSLGASGEVDEQFF. The CDR3 DNA follows: TGTGCCAGCAGTTTAGGAGCTAGCGGGGAGGTCGATGAGCAGTTCTTC.

About this clone itself: Other DNA sequences of this sample code for an identical CDR3. The chain combines TRBV4-1 with TRBJ2-1; possible D gene TRBD1, 6 bases. The CDR3 contains 13 residues. Per germline, CDR1 MGHRA and CDR2 YSYEKL. Trimming cost V 2 bases and J 7 bases, with 9 bases left between them. CDR3 protein: CASSQRTGNEQFF. Here the CDR3 DNA reads TGCGCCAGCAGCCAACGCACAGGGAATGAGCAGTTCTTC.

The chain employs TRBV5-6 and TRBJ1-1; D unclear. Germline CDR1 is SGHDT and CDR2 is YYEEEE. Trimming left V 7 bases short and J 4 bases short, with 14 bases between. CDR3 length: 13 residues. The CDR3 reads CASQDGEGTEAFF. CDR3 DNA: TGTGCCAGCCAGGACGGGGAGGGCACTGAAGCTTTCTTT.